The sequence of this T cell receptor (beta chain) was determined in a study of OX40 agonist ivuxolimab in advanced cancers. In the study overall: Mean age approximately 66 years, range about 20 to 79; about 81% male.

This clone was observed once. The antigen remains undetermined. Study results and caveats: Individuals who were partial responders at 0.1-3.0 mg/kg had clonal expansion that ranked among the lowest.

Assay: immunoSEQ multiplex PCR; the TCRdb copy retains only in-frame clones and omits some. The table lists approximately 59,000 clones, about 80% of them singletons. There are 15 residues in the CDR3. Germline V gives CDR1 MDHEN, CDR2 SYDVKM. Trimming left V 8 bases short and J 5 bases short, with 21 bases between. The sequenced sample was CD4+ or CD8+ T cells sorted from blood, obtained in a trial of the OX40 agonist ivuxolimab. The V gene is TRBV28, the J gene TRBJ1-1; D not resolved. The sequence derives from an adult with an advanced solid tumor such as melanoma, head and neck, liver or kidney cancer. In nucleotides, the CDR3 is TGTGCCAGCTCAAAAATGGGCCCCGCGGGGACTGAAGCTTTCTTT. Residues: CASSKMGPAGTEAFF. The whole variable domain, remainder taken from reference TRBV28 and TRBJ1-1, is DVKVTQSSRYLVKRTGEKVFLECVQDMDHENMFWYRQDPGLGLRLIYFSYDVKMKEKGDIPEGYSVSREKKERFSLILESASTNQTSMYLCASSKMGPAGTEAFFGQGTRLTVV.